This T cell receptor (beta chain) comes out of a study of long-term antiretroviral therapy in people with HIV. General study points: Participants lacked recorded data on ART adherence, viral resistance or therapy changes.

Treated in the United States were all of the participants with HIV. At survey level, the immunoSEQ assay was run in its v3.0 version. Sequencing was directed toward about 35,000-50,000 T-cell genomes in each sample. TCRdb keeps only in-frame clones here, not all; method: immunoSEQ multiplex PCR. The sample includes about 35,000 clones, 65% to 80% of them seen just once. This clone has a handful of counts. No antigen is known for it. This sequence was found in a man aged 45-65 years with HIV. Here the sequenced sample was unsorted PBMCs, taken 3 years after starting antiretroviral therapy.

CDR3 DNA sequence: TGTGCCAGCACAAGGGTGATCGCAGGGGTAGACGAGCAGTACTTC. Amino acid sequence: CASTRVIAGVDEQYF. The chain recombines TRBV6-1 with TRBJ2-7; tentative D call: TRBD1 (6 bases). Germline values: CDR1 MNHNS, CDR2 SASEGT. This CDR3 contains 15 residues. The ends were cut back, 7 bases at V and 5 bases at J, with 21 bases in the middle.